A selection of T cell receptor beta chains follows, all from one sample in a study of blood T cell repertoires in COVID-19. Method: immunoSEQ multiplex PCR; TCRdb's copy keeps in-frame clones and lacks some. The sample contains 200,000 to 250,000 clones, 80% to 85% of which appear only once. Sequencing was done on a sample of peripheral blood. The receptors derive from an older woman who had recovered from COVID-19. The CDR3 runs from the conserved cysteine through the conserved F or W. A D gene is named only where the DNA matches it firmly. A row's size may be missing; if present it is once, few, many or a size class.

v_call,d_call,clone_size,j_call,cdr3_aa,cdr3_nt
TRBV11-3,.,.,TRBJ2-7,CASSSRGSHEQYF,TGTGCCAGCAGCTCCAGGGGATCTCACGAGCAGTACTTC
TRBV6-1,TRBD1,.,TRBJ1-1,CASSERQGHTEAFF,TGTGCCAGCAGTGAACGACAGGGTCACACTGAAGCTTTCTTT
TRBV4-1,TRBD1,once,TRBJ1-2,CASSQLGTGTDGYTF,TGCGCCAGCAGCCAATTGGGGACCGGGACAGATGGCTACACCTTC
TRBV6-1,TRBD1,few,TRBJ2-3,CASSVRTGSLTDTQYF,TGTGCCAGCAGTGTTAGGACAGGGAGTTTAACAGATACGCAGTATTTT
TRBV14,.,.,TRBJ1-3,CASSQESLLSFRSGNTIYF,TGTGCCAGCAGCCAAGAGAGTTTATTGAGTTTTCGCTCTGGAAACACCATATATTTT
TRBV18,.,once,TRBJ1-1,CASSPDTQTLKLSF,.
TRBV2,TRBD1,.,TRBJ2-1,CASSEVPPTGGQFF,TGTGCCAGCAGTGAAGTCCCCCCGACAGGGGGGCAGTTCTTC
TRBV5-4,.,once,TRBJ2-7,CASSSTGNYEQYF,TGTGCCAGCAGTTCAACCGGGAACTACGAGCAGTACTTC
TRBV27,TRBD2,.,TRBJ2-7,CASSVAGHPYEQYF,TGTGCCAGCAGCGTAGCGGGGCACCCCTACGAGCAGTACTTC
TRBV5-5,.,.,TRBJ1-1,CASSPDTNTEAFF,TGTGCCAGCAGCCCCGACACGAACACTGAAGCTTTCTTT
TRBV7-3,.,.,TRBJ1-1,CASSLQGDRGTEAFF,TGTGCCAGCAGCTTACAGGGTGACCGGGGGACTGAAGCTTTCTTT
TRBV12-5,.,.,TRBJ1-5,CASGWGGNQPQHF,TGTGCTAGTGGGTGGGGCGGCAATCAGCCCCAGCATTTT
TRBV15,.,.,TRBJ1-6,CATSRGQFNSPLHF,TGTGCCACCAGCAGAGGTCAGTTTAATTCACCCCTCCACTTT
TRBV6-5,TRBD1,.,TRBJ1-2,CASLPQGVNYGYTF,TGTGCCAGCCTACCACAGGGGGTGAACTATGGCTACACCTTC
TRBV4-1,.,.,TRBJ1-2,CASSPYDRSYGYTF,TGCGCCAGCAGCCCTTATGACAGGTCCTATGGCTACACCTTC
TRBV7-9,.,.,TRBJ2-6,CASSPGRGTGANVLTF,TGTGCCAGCAGCCCGGGACGGGGGACCGGGGCCAACGTCCTGACTTTC
TRBV6-6,TRBD1,.,TRBJ2-7,CASSGQGYEQYF,TGTGCCAGCAGTGGACAGGGCTACGAGCAGTACTTC
TRBV3-1/TRBV3-2,.,.,TRBJ2-5,CASSHLLSGPRTQYF,TGTGCCAGCAGCCACCTATTGAGCGGTCCCAGGACCCAGTACTTC
TRBV11-2,TRBD2,.,TRBJ2-2,CASNSGRGDTGELFF,TGTGCCAGCAACTCCGGGAGGGGGGACACCGGGGAGCTGTTTTTT
TRBV3-1/TRBV3-2,.,.,TRBJ2-4,CASSQVGTLAKNIQYF,TGTGCCAGCAGCCAAGTGGGGACACTAGCCAAAAACATTCAGTACTTC
TRBV7-8,TRBD1,.,TRBJ1-6,CASSTRQGPNSPLHF,TGTGCCAGCAGCACCCGACAGGGTCCTAATTCACCCCTCCACTTT
TRBV29-1,TRBD1,.,TRBJ1-5,CSVAVGQRDQPQHF,TGCAGCGTTGCTGTGGGACAGAGAGATCAGCCCCAGCATTTT
TRBV5-6,TRBD1,.,TRBJ1-2,CASSLGQGTYGYTF,TGTGCCAGCAGCTTGGGACAGGGAACCTATGGCTACACCTTC
TRBV3-1/TRBV3-2,TRBD2,.,TRBJ2-5,CASSHLAGEETQYF,TGTGCCAGCAGCCATCTAGCGGGGGAAGAGACCCAGTACTTC
TRBV5-6,TRBD1,.,TRBJ2-3,CASSRGTGGFADTQYF,TGTGCCAGCAGCCGGGGGACAGGGGGATTTGCAGATACGCAGTATTTT
TRBV29-1,.,.,TRBJ2-5,CSVLGTGETQYF,TGCAGCGTCCTGGGGACTGGTGAGACCCAGTACTTC
TRBV7-3,.,.,TRBJ2-1,CASSLTRGFYNEQFF,TGTGCCAGCAGCTTAACACGCGGGTTTTACAATGAGCAGTTCTTC
TRBV2,.,few,TRBJ2-1,CATIIRDEQFF,TGTGCCACCATTATCCGGGATGAGCAGTTCTTC
TRBV3-1/TRBV3-2,TRBD2,.,TRBJ2-5,CASSQDAGGPRETQYF,TGTGCCAGCAGCCAAGATGCGGGGGGGCCGAGGGAGACCCAGTACTTC
TRBV5-6,.,.,TRBJ1-2,CASSPRGAFYGYTF,TGTGCCAGCAGCCCCAGGGGAGCGTTCTATGGCTACACCTTC
TRBV7-6,.,once,TRBJ2-5,CASSPQNRLETQYF,TGTGCCAGCAGCCCTCAGAACAGGTTGGAGACCCAGTACTTC
TRBV7-8,.,.,TRBJ1-5,CASSLFGRGSGQPQHF,TGTGCCAGCAGCTTATTTGGCAGGGGAAGTGGGCAGCCCCAGCATTTT
TRBV5-1,TRBD1,once,TRBJ2-7,CASSLAGQPEQYF,TGCGCCAGCAGCTTGGCGGGACAGCCCGAGCAGTACTTC
TRBV7-2,.,.,TRBJ1-3,CASSLSGPDRNTIYF,TGTGCCAGCAGCTTGTCAGGGCCGGACCGGAACACCATATATTTT
TRBV19,.,.,TRBJ2-3,CASSTVTSTDTQYF,TGTGCCAGTAGCACGGTAACTAGCACAGATACGCAGTATTTT
TRBV11-2,.,.,TRBJ1-3,CASSSLGGSGNTIYF,TGTGCCAGCAGCTCATTAGGGGGCTCTGGAAACACCATATATTTT
TRBV7-9,TRBD1,.,TRBJ2-7,CASSRTGVYYEQYF,TGTGCCAGCAGCCGGACAGGGGTCTACTACGAGCAGTACTTC
TRBV6-5,TRBD1,.,TRBJ1-5,CASATGGGQPQHF,TGTGCCAGCGCGACAGGGGGCGGGCAGCCCCAGCATTTT
TRBV18,TRBD1,.,TRBJ1-1,CASSTGGTDTEAFF,TGTGCCAGCTCGACAGGGGGTACGGACACTGAAGCTTTCTTT
TRBV7-2,.,.,TRBJ2-5,CASSLGRGPQETQYF,TGTGCCAGCAGCTTGGGGAGAGGACCCCAAGAGACCCAGTACTTC
TRBV27,TRBD2,.,TRBJ2-5,CASSFPGLAGEETQYF,TGTGCCAGCAGTTTCCCCGGACTAGCGGGGGAAGAGACCCAGTACTTC
TRBV4-1,TRBD1,few,TRBJ2-3,CASSRTGLSDTQYF,TGCGCCAGCAGCCGGACAGGGCTCTCAGATACGCAGTATTTT
TRBV27,TRBD1,.,TRBJ1-1,CASSLGPGQGRNTEAFF,TGTGCCAGCAGTTTAGGCCCAGGACAGGGACGGAACACTGAAGCTTTCTTT
TRBV6-6,.,.,TRBJ1-6,CASSQRSSDSYNSPLHF,TGTGCCAGCAGTCAACGTTCGAGTGACTCCTATAATTCACCCCTCCACTTT
TRBV5-4,TRBD1,once,TRBJ2-6,CASTRPVTGAGANVLTF,TGTGCCAGCACTCGACCTGTGACAGGGGCTGGGGCCAACGTCCTGACTTTC
TRBV5-1,.,.,TRBJ1-3,CASSLYGNSGNTIYF,TGCGCCAGCAGCTTATACGGTAACTCTGGAAACACCATATATTTT
TRBV23-1,TRBD1,.,TRBJ1-2,CASKKGAGAHGYTF,TGCGCCAGCAAAAAGGGGGCAGGGGCCCATGGCTACACCTTC
TRBV4-3,.,.,TRBJ2-3,CASSQELITDTQYF,TGCGCCAGCAGCCAAGAACTAATCACAGATACGCAGTATTTT
TRBV4-3,TRBD1,many,TRBJ1-2,CASSQDWTGKGYTF,TGCGCCAGCAGCCAAGATTGGACAGGGAAGGGCTACACCTTC
TRBV7-3,TRBD2,.,TRBJ2-1,CASSLVAPGGGDYNEQFF,TGTGCCAGCAGCTTAGTGGCCCCTGGCGGGGGAGACTACAATGAGCAGTTCTTC
TRBV11-2,TRBD2,.,TRBJ2-3,CASSYIAGQDTQYF,TGTGCCAGCAGTTACATAGCGGGGCAGGATACGCAGTATTTT
TRBV19,TRBD2,.,TRBJ2-5,CASSPGTSGGLETQYF,TGTGCCAGTAGTCCTGGGACTAGCGGGGGCCTAGAGACCCAGTACTTC
TRBV29-1,.,.,TRBJ2-1,CSEVGGLYNEQFF,TGCAGCGAGGTGGGGGGGCTCTACAATGAGCAGTTCTTC
TRBV12-3/TRBV12-4,TRBD1,.,TRBJ2-5,CASSVTGEETQYF,TGTGCCAGCAGTGTAACAGGGGAAGAGACCCAGTACTTC
TRBV7-2,TRBD1,.,TRBJ2-5,CASSLGQGGLQETQYF,TGTGCCAGCAGCTTAGGACAGGGGGGCCTCCAAGAGACCCAGTACTTC